This TCR beta chain originates from a study of T cells in Graves' hyperthyroidism and ophthalmopathy (dated by TCRdb to the late 2010s). Context from the whole study: TCR V-J signatures able to tell the groups apart were searched for in a discovery cohort of 95 or so patients, of whom more than 40 had Graves' ophthalmopathy and 57 had stable Graves' hyperthyroidism. Following sampling, methimazole starting at 30 mg daily was given to hyperthyroidism patients, and high-dose intravenous methylprednisolone was given to ophthalmopathy patients. The paper describes TCR Vbeta CDR3 sequencing of 140 or so peripheral blood samples, made up of 43 ophthalmopathy patients, around 78 hyperthyroidism patients and 17 progressor patients. In addition, the study compared T-cell repertoires in thyroid tissue and in blood from roughly 6 Graves' hyperthyroidism patients. The roughly 99 discovery patients were divided at random into training and test sets in a 7:3 ratio. Prospective prediction of ophthalmopathy was tested in an independent validation cohort consisting of 18 hyperthyroidism patients and more than 15 patients who later progressed to ophthalmopathy. Results and caveats for the whole study, not just this receptor: Blood samples also contained most of the expanded thyroid clonotypes (frequency above 0.001), which suggests that blood repertoires may reflect thyroid immune responses. A model built on a 13 V-J signature distinguished ophthalmopathy from stable hyperthyroidism, reaching 85% to 90% sensitivity and 81% to 83% specificity in cross-validation and 80%/75% in testing. No statistical method was used to set the sample size in advance, and investigators knew the group allocation. In validation, the model predicted progression to ophthalmopathy with around 71% sensitivity and roughly 75% specificity, a median of about six months before onset.

Graves' hyperthyroidism was defined as stable when no progression to ophthalmopathy occurred over 18 months of follow-up. Hyperthyroidism patients were aged 18 to 65 years and newly diagnosed, with disease duration of less than 2 months. Exclusion was applied to patients with uncontrolled infections, other autoimmune diseases, pregnancy or lactation. Diagnoses relied on clinical symptoms, serum thyroxine and TRAb, thyroid ultrasound and orbital computed tomography. Trizol reagent was used to extract total RNA, and RNA quality was then checked on an Agilent 2100 Bioanalyzer. As for this clonotype: The clone's antigen remains unknown. No much larger clonotype is one base removed from it; base qualities were not supplied.

The TCR beta CDR3 regions were amplified from the RNA transcripts. The first round of RT-PCR for the TCR CDR3 was performed with the HTBI primer set and the Qiagen OneStep RT-PCR kit. The libraries were constructed in a second round of multiplex PCR and then size-selected and purified. Paired-end sequencing of the libraries was performed with 100 bp reads on an Illumina HiSeq2000. The published analysis was carried out like this. SOAPnuke was used to process the raw data, removing reads that contained adapters or uncalled bases, had a mean Phred below 15, or lacked an exact match to the constant primer or identifier. High-quality paired reads were merged with COPE v1.2.5, and unique nucleotide sequences were defined as clonotypes. Clonotypes were aligned to IMGT TRBV, TRBD and TRBJ reference segments using MiTCR v1.1. Analysis was restricted to V-J combinations with a frequency above 0.0001, which covered 99.2% of repertoires. A TCS score was defined as the ratio between F50 (clonal expansion) and ExV (chaos), using BLOSUM62-based TCRdist between CDR3 peptides within each V-J. Welch's t-statistics and random forest reduced 500 to 550 V-J features to some 14, which were used in a naive Bayes classifier (R e1071). The Morisita-Horn index was used to measure how similar the thyroid and blood repertoires were. The public reads were reanalyzed by TCRdb: fastp trimming at Q25, MiXCR alignment, in-frame beta chains only. Each record represents a unique CDR3 protein, reported with the most common genes and DNA among its rows. The V and J calls here are based on TCRdb, not the publication. This sample lists approximately 500,000 distinct CDR3 sequences; more than 45% were detected once. Approximately 7.5% of the sample comes from the top ten.

V is reduced by 1 base and J by 1 base, leaving a spacing of 8 bases between them. CDR1 and CDR2, looked up from the germline V gene, are SGHAT and FQNNGV. The CDR3, from cysteine to phenylalanine, totals 15 residues. Only the CDR3 DNA is retained, 45 bases long and in frame from the first base. Rearrangement joined TRBV11-2 to TRBJ1-5; TRBD1 could be the D gene, as 5 bases match. Sample: peripheral blood or thyroid tissue (not recorded which). This sequence was found in a woman in her late teens or twenties with Graves' hyperthyroidism. The CDR3 corresponds to CASSLGGQSNQPQHF. The DNA sequence is TGTGCCAGCAGCTTAGGTGGACAAAGCAATCAGCCCCAGCATTTT.